Below, 11 T cell receptor beta chains from the same sample are listed, as sequenced in a study of OX40 agonist ivuxolimab in advanced cancers. This table comes from immunoSEQ multiplex PCR, and its TCRdb copy is limited to in-frame clones, with some not included. The table shows around 38,000 clones, with approximately 90% occurring only once. Sequenced here: CD4+ or CD8+ T cells sorted from blood, sampled in a trial of the OX40 agonist ivuxolimab. The receptors stem from an adult with an advanced solid tumor such as melanoma, head and neck, liver or kidney cancer.

The genes are TRBV13 and TRBJ2-5; D gene uncertain. Germline CDR1 is PRHDT and CDR2 is FYEKMQ (reference sequence). The V end was cut by 2 bases, the J end by 6 bases, with 4 bases between. The CDR3 has 11 amino acids. Written as DNA, the CDR3 is TGTGCCAGCAGCTTATTAAAGACCCAGTACTTC. Its protein product is CASSLLKTQYF.

The rearrangement joins TRBV5-6 to TRBJ2-1, with D unresolved. V lost 2 bases and J lost 6, with 9 bases in between. The V gene's germline CDR1 is SGHDT and CDR2 YYEEEE. The CDR3 spans 13 residues. CDR3 region: CASSFGTFNEQFF. In DNA form, the CDR3 reads TGTGCCAGCAGCTTTGGAACTTTCAATGAGCAGTTCTTC.

This rearrangement joins TRBV5-6 to TRBJ1-4; D is perhaps TRBD1 (5 bases). Germline loops: CDR1 SGHDT, CDR2 YYEEEE. The CDR3 is made up of 15 amino acids. Trimming pared 4 bases from V and 8 bases from J, leaving 18 bases between. This chain's CDR3 is CASSPRDYLGEKLFF. The CDR3 DNA is TGTGCCAGCAGCCCTAGGGACTACTTAGGCGAAAAACTGTTTTTT.

This chain links TRBV7-9 with TRBJ1-1, with D maybe TRBD1 (5 bases). The V gene lost 3 bases and the J gene lost 7 bases, with 9 bases spanning the gap. This CDR3 region has 12 residues. Per germline, CDR1 SEHNR and CDR2 FQNEAQ (reference sequence). This CDR3 is CASSFGQGEAFF. The CDR3 DNA follows: TGTGCCAGCAGCTTCGGTCAGGGTGAAGCTTTCTTT.

This clone counts as medium-sized. At the DNA level, this CDR3 is encoded by other sequences in the same sample as well. V and J are TRBV7-2 and TRBJ1-1; D may be TRBD1 (5 bases). Trimming pared 1 base from V and 1 base from J, leaving 7 bases between. Germline assignment: CDR1 SGHTA and CDR2 FQGNSA. CDR3 size: 14 residues. CDR3 sequence (DNA): TGTGCCAGCAGCTTAGGGGGGTGGAACACTGAAGCTTTCTTT. Translated: CASSLGGWNTEAFF.

This clone is a singleton in its sample. The chain uses TRBV11-3 and TRBJ2-1; 8 bases line up with TRBD1. Germline V gene lookup returns CDR1 SGHNT and CDR2 YENEEA. The CDR3 loop spans 16 amino acids. J lost 6 bases, V lost 5 bases, and 12 bases had no gene match. CDR3 in amino acids: CASSPRPGTGFNEQFF. CDR3 in DNA: TGTGCCAGCAGCCCTCGACCCGGGACAGGCTTCAATGAGCAGTTCTTC.

This sequence joins TRBV21-1 and TRBJ2-7; TRBD2 is taken as the D call from the table, unchecked against the DNA. TRBV21-1 is a pseudogene. The CDR3 is 19 residues long. In nucleotides, the CDR3 is TGTGCCAGCTCCTCACCCCTGAGGGATCAGACTAGCTCAGCGTACGAGCAGTACGTC. Amino acids: CASSSPLRDQTSSAYEQYV.

The chain carries TRBV7-3 and TRBJ2-2, with D possibly being TRBD1 or TRBD2 (6 bases each). V dropped 5 bases and J dropped 5 bases, with 15 bases sitting between them. Germline V gives CDR1 SGHTA, CDR2 FQGTGA. The CDR3 runs to 15 residues. The CDR3 DNA reads as TGTGCCAGCAGCGCGCGCCGGAGGGGGACCGGGGAGCTGTTTTTT. Translated, it gives CASSARRRGTGELFF.

V is TRBV5-1 and J is TRBJ1-6; 7 nucleotides agree with TRBD1. The CDR3 length is 13 residues. CDR1 SGHRS and CDR2 YFSETQ come from the germline V gene. Trimming cost V 5 bases and J 7 bases; bases outside gene matches: 3. The CDR3 sequence is CASRGQKNSPLHF. DNA of the CDR3: TGCGCCAGCAGGGGACAGAAGAATTCACCCCTCCACTTT. The full variable domain, completed using reference TRBV5-1 and TRBJ1-6, is KAGVTQTPRYLIKTRGQQVTLSCSPISGHRSVSWYQQTPGQGLQFLFEYFSETQRNKGNFPGRFSGRQFSNSRSEMNVSTLELGDSALYLCASRGQKNSPLHFGNGTRLTVT.

V gene TRBV11-2 combines with J gene TRBJ2-5; D ambiguous. The length of the CDR3 is 15 residues. V dropped 0 bases and J dropped 5 bases, with 13 bases sitting between them. Per germline, CDR1 SGHAT and CDR2 FQNNGV. DNA of the CDR3: TGTGCCAGCAGCTTAGAATGGGGTTTGGGGGAGACCCAGTACTTC. Encoded protein: CASSLEWGLGETQYF.

The gene calls are TRBV13 and TRBJ1-4; tentative D call: TRBD1 (6 bases). Germline V gives CDR1 PRHDT, CDR2 FYEKMQ (reference sequence). With 3 bases removed from V and 12 bases from J, the gap between germline ends came to 17 bases. This CDR3 region has 14 residues. DNA for the CDR3: TGTGCCAGCAGCTTGGGCGGCGACAAGGGGGAACTGTTTTTT. Encoded protein: CASSLGGDKGELFF.